The clone carrying this T cell receptor beta chain was observed a handful of times. Its specificity is unknown. This sample was included in a study of T-cell reconstitution after alpha-beta-depleted transplantation in children. The CDR3 contains 14 residues. Germline V lookup: CDR1 SGHAT, CDR2 FQNNGV. V was trimmed by 5 bases and J by 5 bases, leaving 13 bases between them. Study-level points and caveats: Reports say that about two months after transplant, the alpha-beta T cells came out of several hundred graft clones that had expanded.

A library of TCRbeta sequences, prepared with unique molecular identifiers, was generated. Each CDR3 protein is one row after TCRdb ran MiXCR on the PCR reads. This sample has approximately 210,000 distinct CDR3 sequences, with around a sixth found just once. The chain uses TRBV11-2 and TRBJ2-1, with unresolved D. This TCR derives from a male patient aged 2 to 9 who had a stem cell transplant for acute lymphoblastic leukemia, so the T cells may come from the graft donor. Sequenced material: PBMCs, mostly from graft donor cells, taken 360 days after TCRalphabeta/CD19-depleted stem cell transplant. The CDR3 loop reads CASSTDPENNEQFF. The CDR3 DNA reads as TGTGCCAGCAGCACAGACCCGGAGAACAATGAGCAGTTCTTC. The entire variable domain, with the rest obtained from reference TRBV11-2 and TRBJ2-1, is as follows: EAGVAQSPRYKIIEKRQSVAFWCNPISGHATLYWYQQILGQGPKLLIQFQNNGVVDDSQLPKDRFSAERLKGVDSTLKIQPAKLEDSAVYLCASSTDPENNEQFFGPGTRLTVL.